A single sample is the source of the 24 T cell receptor beta chains below, sequenced in a study of T cell repertoires in cytomegalovirus infection. No antigen is known for these receptors. TCRdb analysed the reads with MiXCR anew, one entry per CDR3 protein. The sample records around 360,000 distinct CDR3 sequences, approximately 35% being singletons. Sequencing was performed on cultured PBMCs, taken from culture after CMV antigen stimulation. Every receptor here comes from a human donor in good health (CMV status not recorded). Some clones in this sample may be carry-over from other donors' samples.

J is TRBJ1-5 and V is TRBV19; D remains ambiguous. CDR1 LNHDA and CDR2 SQIVND come from the germline V gene (reference sequence). V lost 11 bases and J 2 bases, leaving 16 bases between the germline ends. There are 14 residues in the CDR3. CDR3: CASSRIGGNQPQHF. CDR3 in DNA: TGTGCCTCCTCCAGAATCGGGGGCAATCAGCCCCAGCATTTT.

The CDR3 loop reads CASAFERSSYEQYF. The CDR3 DNA is TGTGCCAGCGCCTTTGAGAGGAGCTCCTACGAGCAGTACTTC. The rearrangement links TRBV28 to TRBJ2-7, with D hard to call. The CDR3 has 14 residues. Looked up from germline, CDR1 is MDHEN and CDR2 is SYDVKM. The V end lost 8 bases, the J end lost 0 bases, and 14 bases lay between the germline ends.

This clonotype showed up many times. The chain combines TRBV28 with TRBJ1-1; D is undetermined. The CDR3 has 14 amino acids. Germline V gives CDR1 MDHEN, CDR2 SYDVKM. V was clipped by 3 bases and J by 4 bases, with 12 bases between them. CDR3 sequence (DNA): TGTGCCAGCAGTTTCGGTCTCGGTCGCACTGAAGCTTTCTTT. It is translated as CASSFGLGRTEAFF.

The rearrangement links TRBV6-2 or TRBV6-3 to TRBJ1-5; 7 positions agree with TRBD1. The CDR3 is 20 residues long. V shed 0 bases, J shed 0 bases, and the junction held 14 bases outside the gene matches. From germline, CDR1 is MNHEY and CDR2 SVGEGT. CDR3 loop: CASSYSNWVAGGYSNQPQHF. CDR3 DNA sequence: TGTGCCAGCAGTTACTCGAATTGGGTCGCAGGGGGTTATAGCAATCAGCCCCAGCATTTT.

This clonotype was seen only a few times. The chain is built from TRBV28 and TRBJ1-3, with D hard to call. From germline, CDR1 is MDHEN and CDR2 SYDVKM. The germline V and J ends were trimmed by 3 bases and 4 bases, with 4 bases remaining between them. CDR3 length equals 12 residues. Here the CDR3 reads CASSFEGNTIYF. The CDR3 nucleotides are TGTGCCAGCAGTTTTGAAGGAAACACCATATATTTT.

The chain couples TRBV27 to TRBJ2-2; D unclear. CDR1 and CDR2 from the germline V gene are MNHEY and SMNVEV (reference sequence). This CDR3 is 12 amino acids long. The germline V and J ends were trimmed by 5 bases and 6 bases, with 7 bases remaining between them. The CDR3 coding sequence is TGTGCCAGCAGTGGCCTGGCCGGGGAGCTGTTTTTT. It yields the protein CASSGLAGELFF.

The chain has TRBV6-2 or TRBV6-3 and TRBJ1-1, with a possible D match to TRBD1 (6 bases). The V gene's germline CDR1 is MNHEY and CDR2 SVGEGT. Trimming took off 8 bases at V and 5 bases at J, with 27 bases between the two ends. The CDR3 is made up of 17 amino acids. The CDR3 spells CASADPRGGRLGTEAFF. CDR3 nucleotide sequence: TGTGCCAGCGCTGACCCTCGTGGGGGCCGGTTGGGGACTGAAGCTTTCTTT.

This rearrangement joins TRBV5-6 to TRBJ2-1; possibly TRBD2 for D (7 bases). Deletions cut 3 bases from V and 3 bases from J, with 16 bases between. Germline CDR1 and CDR2: SGHDT and YYEEEE. CDR3 size: 16 residues. CDR3 coding DNA: TGTGCCAGCAGCTCCCTGGGGGCTAGCGGCTACAATGAGCAGTTCTTC. Protein: CASSSLGASGYNEQFF.

A single count supports this clonotype. The V call is TRBV12-3 or TRBV12-4, the J call TRBJ2-3, with 7 bases that match TRBD1. The V segment lost 4 bases and the J segment 3 bases; nucleotides outside the gene matches: 7. CDR3 size: 15 residues. The CDR3 bases are TGTGCCAGCAGTTCTCCGGGACAGAGAACAGATACGCAGTATTTT. Protein product: CASSSPGQRTDTQYF.

This chain connects TRBV6-1 to TRBJ1-2; D may be TRBD1 (6 bases). This CDR3 is built from 14 residues. Germline V CDR1 and CDR2: MNHNS, SASEGT. V gave up 0 bases and J gave up 7 bases, with 12 bases separating them. Here the CDR3 reads CASSEAPGAGGYTF. CDR3 in DNA: TGTGCCAGCAGTGAAGCCCCAGGGGCTGGTGGCTACACCTTC.

This clonotype was detected once. The chain uses TRBV6-6 and TRBJ1-1; 7 bases agree with TRBD1. J gave up 1 base and V 5 bases, and 4 bases lay outside the gene matches. The germline gives CDR1 MNHNY, CDR2 SVGAGI (reference sequence). The CDR3 runs 14 residues. The chain's CDR3 is CASSKGQKNTEAFF. CDR3 coding DNA: TGTGCCAGCAGTAAGGGACAGAAGAACACTGAAGCTTTCTTT.

The CDR3 spells CASSFSLSAGKRETQYF. In DNA form, the CDR3 reads TGTGCCAGCAGTTTCAGTCTGTCCGCGGGAAAGCGAGAGACCCAGTACTTC. The rearrangement joins TRBV12-3 or TRBV12-4 to TRBJ2-5, with a possible D match to TRBD2 (6 bases). The CDR3 spans 17 residues. The V end lost 3 bases, the J end lost 4 bases, and 21 bases lay between the germline ends.

The CDR3 bases are TGTGCCAGCAGCACCAACACATACGAGCAGTACTTC. Translating it yields CASSTNTYEQYF. The chain uses TRBV7-2 and TRBJ2-7, with D unclear. The germline gives CDR1 SGHTA, CDR2 FQGNSA. This CDR3 is 12 amino acids long. Trimming removed 5 bases at V and 4 bases at J, with 9 bases between.

This sequence joins TRBV5-1 and TRBJ1-6; D is perhaps TRBD1 (5 bases). Deletions cut 4 bases from V and 10 bases from J, with 15 bases between. This CDR3 has 14 amino acids. The germline V gene has CDR1 SGHRS and CDR2 YFSETQ. DNA of the CDR3: TGCGCCAGCAGCCCCGGCAGGGCGGAATCACCCCTCCACTTT. Protein product: CASSPGRAESPLHF. The complete variable domain, with remaining parts taken from reference TRBV5-1 and TRBJ1-6, reads KAGVTQTPRYLIKTRGQQVTLSCSPISGHRSVSWYQQTPGQGLQFLFEYFSETQRNKGNFPGRFSGRQFSNSRSEMNVSTLELGDSALYLCASSPGRAESPLHFGNGTRLTVT.

This chain uses TRBV7-9 with TRBJ2-2; D ambiguous. Between the trimmed V and J ends, which lost 2 bases and 7 bases, there was a span of 5 bases. The CDR3 spans 12 residues. Germline CDR1 reads SEHNR; CDR2 reads FQNEAQ (reference sequence). DNA for the CDR3: TGTGCCAGCAGCTTATTCGACGGGGAGCTGTTTTTT. It specifies CASSLFDGELFF.

This chain connects TRBV6-2 or TRBV6-3 to TRBJ2-1; 10 nucleotides line up with TRBD2. With 6 bases clipped from V and 5 bases from J, the junction kept 4 bases outside the gene matches. Germline CDR1 MNHEY, CDR2 SVGEGT. This CDR3 is built from 14 residues. CDR3 bases: TGTGCCAGCAGCTCCCTAGCGGGGGACAATGAGCAGTTCTTC. Its translation is CASSSLAGDNEQFF.

This clonotype was detected a few times. The V gene is TRBV6-1, the J gene TRBJ2-7; D may correspond to TRBD1 or TRBD2 (6 bases each). The V end lost 5 bases, the J end lost 4 bases, and 27 bases lay between the germline ends. The CDR3 loop spans 18 amino acids. Germline loops: CDR1 MNHNS, CDR2 SASEGT. CDR3 sequence (DNA): TGTGCCAGCAGTAACCGCCTGGGGGGCTTCGGAGAGGGGTACGAGCAGTACTTC. Translating gives CASSNRLGGFGEGYEQYF.

Worth noting for this clonotype: The conserved phenylalanine or tryptophan is not found at the CDR3 terminus, so this likely reflects a read error. Because the CDR3's place on the DNA is in doubt, the DNA is left out and the CDR3 is given as listed by TCRdb. The chain recombines TRBV2 with TRBJ2-7; TRBD1, as called in the table, went unchecked against the DNA. Germline lookup yields CDR1 SNHLY and CDR2 FYNNEI. Including both end residues, the CDR3 is 11 amino acids long. The CDR3 region is CAVSSGTIFIP.

This clonotype was picked up a small number of times. V is TRBV5-1 and J is TRBJ2-3; no reliable D call. CDR3 length: 16 amino acids. The germline CDR1 and CDR2 sequences are SGHRS and YFSETQ. The ends were cut back, 4 bases at V and 2 bases at J, with 17 bases in the middle. The DNA of the CDR3 is TGCGCCAGCAGCCCCCTCAGGCAAGTTTACACAGATACGCAGTATTTT. Amino acids: CASSPLRQVYTDTQYF.

CDR3 DNA sequence: TGCAGTGCCCCGGACAGACCCACTAGCCTCCAAGAGACCCAGTACTTC. It encodes CSAPDRPTSLQETQYF. The chain has TRBV20-1 and TRBJ2-5; TRBD1 or TRBD2 may be the D gene (6 bases each). The V end was cut by 6 bases, the J end by 1 base, with 21 bases between. Germline lookup yields CDR1 DFQATT and CDR2 SNEGSKA (reference sequence). The CDR3 totals 16 residues.

For this clonotype: The junction departs from the called germline gene at one end, perhaps through a read error. The V call is TRBV12-3 or TRBV12-4, the J call TRBJ1-5; D call uncertain. The CDR3 contains 17 residues. The CDR3 bases are TGTGCCAGCAGTTTAGATTCGTGGCATTCGAGCAATCAGCCCCAGCGTTTT. Its protein is CASSLDSWHSSNQPQRF.

This sequence joins TRBV6-5 and TRBJ2-1; D remains ambiguous. Between the trimmed V and J ends, which lost 6 bases and 5 bases, there was a span of 11 bases. Looked up from germline, CDR1 is MNHEY and CDR2 is SVGAGI. The CDR3 is 13 residues long. As DNA, the CDR3 is TGTGCCAGCAGACGAGATCAGCACAATGAGCAGTTCTTC. Its translation is CASRRDQHNEQFF.

The rearrangement uses TRBV11-2 and TRBJ2-7, with D possibly being TRBD2 (6 bases). The germline gives CDR1 SGHAT, CDR2 FQNNGV. V lost 2 bases and J lost 7, with 18 bases in between. The CDR3 has 15 amino acids. The CDR3 spells CASSLRGTRYSEQYF. The CDR3 DNA follows: TGTGCCAGCAGCTTACGGGGGACCCGGTACTCAGAGCAGTACTTC.

This clonotype was found a few times. The chain couples TRBV6-5 to TRBJ2-1, with 12 bases lining up with TRBD2. In germline, CDR1 is MNHEY, CDR2 SVGAGI. The V segment lost 2 bases and the J segment 10 bases; nucleotides outside the gene matches: 6. CDR3 length: 15 amino acids. This CDR3 reads CASSYGLAGGGEQFF. The CDR3 nucleotides are TGTGCCAGCAGTTACGGTCTAGCGGGAGGGGGCGAGCAGTTCTTC.